Each of the 7 T cell receptor beta chains below was sequenced from the same sample in a study of T cells in localized non-small cell lung cancer (dated by TCRdb to between 2020 and 2021). Library preparation used the immunoSEQ multiplex PCR assay. The table was pulled from immuneACCESS by TCRdb, which kept in-frame rearrangements only. Such tables lose some clones; where checked, under half of the loss comes from unresolved V genes, and the rest has no known cause. This sample is represented by approximately 1,800 clones; around a third of them were singletons. 9.5% to 12% of the sample is held by the ten biggest clonotypes. The specimen was normal lung tissue next to the tumor, collected before any cancer treatment. The receptors come from a male donor aged 60 or over with stage III squamous cell lung carcinoma.

The V gene is TRBV19, the J gene TRBJ2-5, with D maybe TRBD1 (5 bases). CDR3 size: 13 residues. Trimming cost V 4 bases and J 5 bases, with 11 bases left between them. Germline CDR1 and CDR2: LNHDA and SQIVND (reference sequence). The CDR3 DNA sequence: TGTGCCAGTAGTACCGACAGTGGGGAGACCCAGTACTTC. It encodes CASSTDSGETQYF.

This clone qualifies as medium-sized. The V and J genes are TRBV11-3 and TRBJ1-5; D is ambiguous. CDR3 length: 15 amino acids. CDR1 SGHNT and CDR2 YENEEA come from the germline V gene. V lost 3 bases to trimming and J lost 0 bases, with 9 bases between them. This CDR3 is CASSFDGSSNQPQHF. The CDR3 DNA reads TGTGCCAGCAGCTTCGACGGTTCTAGCAATCAGCCCCAGCATTTT.

V is TRBV9 and J is TRBJ2-3; the D is unclear. The V gene lost 5 bases and the J gene lost 6 bases, with 19 bases spanning the gap. This CDR3 is 15 amino acids long. Per germline, CDR1 SGDLS and CDR2 YYNGEE. The CDR3 region is CASSRGVPPQDTQYF. The CDR3 coding sequence is TGTGCCAGCAGTCGAGGAGTCCCGCCACAGGATACGCAGTATTTT. The full variable domain, in which reference TRBV9 and TRBJ2-3 provide the parts outside the CDR3, is DSGVTQTPKHLITATGQRVTLRCSPRSGDLSVYWYQQSLDQGLQFLIQYYNGEERAKGNILERFSAQQFPDLHSELNLSSLELGDSALYFCASSRGVPPQDTQYFGPGTRLTVL.

This clone has more than one count but fewer than ten. The chain links TRBV6-7 to TRBJ2-5, with unresolved D. TRBV6-7 is an ORF; its function is uncertain. Trimming removed 8 bases from V and 4 bases from J, with 14 bases in between. The CDR3 runs to 13 residues. The CDR3 is CASSGPWAETQYF. CDR3 sequence (DNA): TGTGCCAGCTCAGGACCGTGGGCAGAGACCCAGTACTTC.

Within the sample, this clone is large. The chain joins TRBV14 to TRBJ1-2; D remains unclear. CDR3 length: 17 amino acids. Trimming stripped 4 bases from V and 0 bases from J, with 18 bases between. Germline V CDR1 and CDR2: SGHDN, FVKESK. The chain's CDR3 is CASSPTATTIANYGYTF. In DNA form, the CDR3 reads TGTGCCAGCAGCCCCACGGCAACTACTATCGCTAACTATGGCTACACCTTC.

The CDR3 here is CASSYITGTGRLEQFF. CDR3 bases: TGTGCCAGCAGTTACATAACCGGGACAGGGAGGCTTGAGCAGTTCTTC. The J gene is TRBJ2-1, the V gene TRBV28; 9 bases line up with TRBD1. This CDR3 contains 16 residues. Looked up from germline, CDR1 is MDHEN and CDR2 is SYDVKM. V shed 4 bases, J shed 9 bases, and the junction held 13 bases outside the gene matches.

This clone was counted once. This chain joins TRBV18 and TRBJ2-1; no reliable D call. Looked up from germline, CDR1 is KGHSH and CDR2 is LQKENI. Trimming shortened V by 2 bases and J by 6 bases, and 11 bases separated the two germline ends. The CDR3 is made up of 14 amino acids. Here the CDR3 reads CASSPIPRSNEQFF. CDR3 in DNA: TGTGCCAGCTCACCAATTCCGCGAAGCAATGAGCAGTTCTTC.